The entry below gives a single TCR beta chain sequence along with its context. What it recognizes is unknown. For TCR, cDNA came from 5'RACE template switching, which added a universal primer site and UMIs. One entry per CDR3 protein, called by TCRdb with MiXCR from the 5' RACE reads. The profile shows 500,000 to 650,000 distinct CDR3 sequences, about 15% of them singletons. This entry belongs to a study of T cells after yellow fever vaccination. Overall study: Where fractions had low cell numbers, libraries were prepared from them with the SMART-Seq v4 Ultra Low Input RNA kit. Whole-study results and caveats: Peaking faster, on day 5 versus 15, the secondary response was nonetheless weaker. In post-booster samples, most primary-vaccination clones reappeared (approximately 96% CD4, about 91% CD8).

This CDR3 region has 12 residues. CDR1 is SGHNT and CDR2 is YYREEE in the germline V gene (reference sequence). Trimming removed 5 bases from V and 7 bases from J, with 10 bases in between. The origin of this receptor is a man aged 18 to 29 who received the YFV17D yellow fever vaccine. This rearrangement joins TRBV5-4 to TRBJ2-1; D not resolved. The sample here was PBMCs, taken 4 to 6 days after the first yellow fever vaccination. The CDR3 nucleotides read TGTGCCAGCAGTAGTTATGGGAATGAGCAGTTCTTC. This sequence encodes CASSSYGNEQFF.